Below, 7 T cell receptor beta chains from the same sample are listed, as sequenced in a study of blood T cell repertoires in COVID-19. Measured with immunoSEQ multiplex PCR; TCRdb has only the in-frame clones, and not every one. The repertoire holds approximately 220,000 clones, with around four fifths as singletons. The sequenced material came from peripheral blood. Receptors originate from an older woman who had recovered from COVID-19.

This chain connects TRBV7-2 to TRBJ2-7; no definite D call. V lost 4 bases to trimming and J lost 4 bases, with 17 bases between them. The germline V gene has CDR1 SGHTA and CDR2 FQGNSA. The CDR3 contains 15 residues. The CDR3 region is CASSSRLTQSYEQYF. CDR3 DNA: TGTGCCAGCAGCTCACGACTCACCCAAAGTTACGAGCAGTACTTC.

V and J are TRBV9 and TRBJ1-2; TRBD1 might be the D (5 bases). Between the trimmed V and J ends, which lost 4 bases and 11 bases, there was a span of 24 bases. Germline V gene lookup returns CDR1 SGDLS and CDR2 YYNGEE. CDR3 size: 15 residues. The CDR3 DNA reads as TGTGCCAGCAGCCCCCGGGGCCTCGCGGGGGGTGTATACACCTTC. Its protein is CASSPRGLAGGVYTF. Looking up the rest from reference TRBV9 and TRBJ1-2 gives the full variable domain: DSGVTQTPKHLITATGQRVTLRCSPRSGDLSVYWYQQSLDQGLQFLIQYYNGEERAKGNILERFSAQQFPDLHSELNLSSLELGDSALYFCASSPRGLAGGVYTFGSGTRLTVV.

V gene TRBV27 combines with J gene TRBJ2-2, with 12 positions matching TRBD2. Germline trimming cut 6 bases from V and 2 bases from J; bases unmatched to any gene: 7. This CDR3 is 17 amino acids long. The germline gives CDR1 MNHEY, CDR2 SMNVEV (reference sequence). CDR3 DNA sequence: TGTGCCAGCAGAAAACTAGCGGGGGGACACAACACCGGGGAGCTGTTTTTT. Its translation is CASRKLAGGHNTGELFF.

The chain combines TRBV12-3 or TRBV12-4 with TRBJ1-2; 8 bases align to TRBD1. The CDR3 loop spans 13 amino acids. V lost 5 bases, J lost 8 bases, and 7 bases stayed unmatched. Here the CDR3 DNA reads TGTGCCAGCAGTACACAGGGGGTGGGGGGCTACACCTTC. This translates into CASSTQGVGGYTF.

The V call is TRBV12-3 or TRBV12-4, the J call TRBJ1-2, with D uncertain. Trimming took off 5 bases at V and 4 bases at J, with 8 bases between the two ends. The CDR3 runs 12 residues. The CDR3 nucleotides read TGTGCCAGCAGTCGAAGCGGCTATGGCTACACCTTC. Its translation is CASSRSGYGYTF.

The chain couples TRBV7-9 to TRBJ2-7; weak D call: TRBD2 (6 bases). This CDR3 is 14 amino acids long. Trimming pared 2 bases from V and 9 bases from J, leaving 17 bases between. Germline V gene data show CDR1 as SEHNR and CDR2 as FQNEAQ (reference sequence). As DNA, the CDR3 is TGTGCCAGCAGCTTATTAGCGGAGAATGCGTGGCAGTACTTC. Translated: CASSLLAENAWQYF.

Only a few counts were recorded for this clone. CDR3 region: CASSLDRNQPQHF. The CDR3 nucleotides are TGTGCCAGCAGCTTGGACAGGAATCAGCCCCAGCATTTT. This chain uses TRBV5-8 with TRBJ1-5; possible D gene TRBD1, 5 bases. Per germline, CDR1 SGHTS and CDR2 YDEGEE. V lost 0 bases to trimming and J lost 4 bases, with 5 bases between them. The CDR3 is made up of 13 amino acids.